A selection of T cell receptor beta chains follows, all from one sample in a study of blood T cells in healthy people across ages. TCRdb passed the 5' RACE reads through MiXCR, listing each CDR3 protein once. The repertoire holds 1.5 million to 2 million distinct CDR3 sequences, just under 50% seen once, with approximately 2% in the top ten. Sequencing used blood. These TCRs come from a woman aged 35 to 49 in good health. Both conserved end residues are part of each CDR3. A D gene is named only where the DNA matches it firmly. The size of a clone is reported for some rows only, either as once, few or many, or as a class for expanded clones.

v_call: TRBV6-2/TRBV6-3; j_call: TRBJ2-3; d_call: .; clone_size: .; cdr3_aa: CASSYRQTNADTQYF; cdr3_nt: TGTGCCAGCAGTTATCGACAGACGAACGCAGATACGCAGTATTTT
v_call: TRBV5-1; j_call: TRBJ1-2; d_call: .; clone_size: .; cdr3_aa: CANSYEGGGGYGYTF; cdr3_nt: TGCGCCAACAGCTACGAGGGGGGGGGAGGATATGGCTACACCTTC
v_call: TRBV29-1; j_call: TRBJ1-2; d_call: .; clone_size: few; cdr3_aa: CSVEQDPYGYTF; cdr3_nt: TGCAGCGTTGAGCAGGATCCATATGGCTACACCTTC
v_call: TRBV24-1; j_call: TRBJ1-1; d_call: .; clone_size: few; cdr3_aa: CATSEEEQGNTEAFF; cdr3_nt: TGTGCCACCAGTGAGGAAGAACAGGGGAACACTGAAGCTTTCTTT
v_call: TRBV29-1; j_call: TRBJ2-6; d_call: .; clone_size: few; cdr3_aa: CSVEVWSGTGANVLTF; cdr3_nt: TGCAGCGTTGAGGTTTGGTCAGGGACCGGGGCCAACGTCCTGACTTTC
v_call: TRBV29-1; j_call: TRBJ2-7; d_call: .; clone_size: .; cdr3_aa: CSVPKGTAGYEQYF; cdr3_nt: TGCAGCGTTCCCAAAGGAACAGCGGGCTACGAGCAGTACTTC
v_call: TRBV4-3; j_call: TRBJ1-2; d_call: .; clone_size: .; cdr3_aa: CASSQDDARTKSGYTF; cdr3_nt: TGCGCCAGCAGCCAAGATGACGCCAGGACCAAAAGTGGCTACACCTTC
v_call: TRBV6-2/TRBV6-3; j_call: TRBJ2-1; d_call: .; clone_size: .; cdr3_aa: CASGAKIYNEQFF; cdr3_nt: TGTGCCAGCGGGGCAAAAATTTACAATGAGCAGTTCTTC
v_call: TRBV5-4; j_call: TRBJ2-3; d_call: .; clone_size: few; cdr3_aa: CASSLDRGVTDTQYF; cdr3_nt: TGTGCCAGCAGTCTGGACAGAGGCGTCACAGATACGCAGTATTTT
v_call: TRBV2; j_call: TRBJ2-5; d_call: .; clone_size: .; cdr3_aa: CASSKEISGQETQYF; cdr3_nt: TGTGCCAGCAGTAAGGAAATTAGCGGACAAGAGACCCAGTACTTC
v_call: TRBV7-9; j_call: TRBJ2-3; d_call: .; clone_size: .; cdr3_aa: CASSDPSLASSTDTQYF; cdr3_nt: TGTGCCAGCAGCGACCCTAGTCTGGCCTCAAGCACAGATACGCAGTATTTT
v_call: TRBV5-1; j_call: TRBJ1-2; d_call: .; clone_size: .; cdr3_aa: CASSLERGGFRYGYTF; cdr3_nt: TGCGCCAGCAGCTTGGAACGAGGGGGGTTCCGGTATGGCTACACCTTC
v_call: TRBV7-9; j_call: TRBJ1-1; d_call: .; clone_size: few; cdr3_aa: CASSPDDTEAFF; cdr3_nt: TGTGCCAGCAGCCCCGATGACACTGAAGCTTTCTTT
v_call: TRBV20-1; j_call: TRBJ2-1; d_call: TRBD1; clone_size: .; cdr3_aa: CSATTTNRGLNEQFF; cdr3_nt: TGCAGTGCTACCACCACAAACAGGGGATTAAATGAGCAGTTCTTC
v_call: TRBV18; j_call: TRBJ1-4; d_call: .; clone_size: few; cdr3_aa: CASSPYRDNEKLFF; cdr3_nt: TGTGCCAGCTCACCTTACAGGGATAATGAAAAACTGTTTTTT
v_call: TRBV12-3/TRBV12-4; j_call: TRBJ2-3; d_call: .; clone_size: .; cdr3_aa: CASSLSQGATDTQYF; cdr3_nt: TGTGCCAGCAGTTTGTCTCAGGGAGCCACAGATACGCAGTATTTT
v_call: TRBV7-8; j_call: TRBJ2-7; d_call: .; clone_size: .; cdr3_aa: CASSLGTVVYEQYF; cdr3_nt: TGTGCCAGCAGCTTAGGTACAGTAGTCTACGAGCAGTACTTC
v_call: TRBV2; j_call: TRBJ1-5; d_call: .; clone_size: .; cdr3_aa: CASSEVELANQPQHF; cdr3_nt: TGTGCCAGCAGTGAGGTAGAGCTCGCTAATCAGCCCCAGCATTTT
v_call: TRBV11-2; j_call: TRBJ2-1; d_call: TRBD1; clone_size: few; cdr3_aa: CASSPRDRGHHEQFF; cdr3_nt: TGTGCCAGCAGCCCTAGGGACAGGGGGCATCATGAGCAGTTCTTC
v_call: TRBV6-5; j_call: TRBJ2-1; d_call: TRBD1; clone_size: .; cdr3_aa: CASTPHPQGVEQFF; cdr3_nt: TGTGCCAGCACCCCACACCCGCAGGGGGTTGAGCAGTTCTTC
v_call: TRBV20-1; j_call: TRBJ1-1; d_call: .; clone_size: .; cdr3_aa: CSARSPMNTEAFF; cdr3_nt: TGCAGTGCTAGGAGTCCCATGAACACTGAAGCTTTCTTT
v_call: TRBV7-2; j_call: TRBJ2-2; d_call: TRBD2; clone_size: .; cdr3_aa: CASSPGLAGTGELFF; cdr3_nt: TGTGCCAGCAGCCCTGGACTAGCGGGCACCGGGGAGCTGTTTTTT
v_call: TRBV13; j_call: TRBJ2-3; d_call: .; clone_size: .; cdr3_aa: CASSAPPWPLGQYF; cdr3_nt: TGTGCCAGCAGCGCGCCCCCCTGGCCTCTGGGGCAGTATTTT
v_call: TRBV20-1; j_call: TRBJ2-1; d_call: .; clone_size: .; cdr3_aa: CSAYPDRAGNEQFF; cdr3_nt: TGCAGTGCTTACCCCGACAGGGCGGGGAATGAGCAGTTCTTC
v_call: TRBV6-2/TRBV6-3; j_call: TRBJ1-2; d_call: TRBD1; clone_size: .; cdr3_aa: CASRPTGTVLSSGGYTF; cdr3_nt: TGTGCCAGCAGACCTACCGGGACAGTATTATCGTCGGGGGGCTACACCTTC
v_call: TRBV5-1; j_call: TRBJ1-6; d_call: .; clone_size: .; cdr3_aa: CASSHRQSSYNSPLHF; cdr3_nt: TGCGCCAGCAGCCATCGACAGAGCTCCTATAATTCACCCCTCCACTTT